This T cell receptor (beta chain) was found in a study of prognosis after radiotherapy for stage I lung cancer (TCRdb year 2021). Concerning the study at large: Between early 2018 and 2019, more than 15 stage I NSCLC patients were enrolled in Nanjing, China. This study profiled peripheral blood TCR beta repertoires from stage I NSCLC patients before and after stereotactic body radiotherapy and linked the repertoires to distant failure. There were more than eleven patients with newly diagnosed primary stage I lung tumors and about five patients with oligometastatic NSCLC after surgical resection of the primary tumor. All patients were regarded as medically inoperable, because of comorbidities in 11 to 12 patients and refusal of surgery in six or seven patients. Using image-guided IMRT or VMAT, SBRT was delivered in 3 to 5 fractions at a biologically effective dose of at least 100 Gy. The study sequenced about 40 blood samples from some 19 patients, one before and one after SBRT per patient. On tumor histology, roughly 12 patients had adenocarcinoma and about seven had squamous cell carcinoma. The cohort included about a dozen men and five to seven women, with a median age of roughly 74 years and a range of about 53 to 90 years. About 20% of the 19 patients developed distant metastases after SBRT, at a median of approximately 7 months; the other 15 showed no significant progression. SBRT was not combined with any concurrent therapy in any patient.

Study-wide findings and limitations: Whether the expanded TCR clones were tumor-specific was not determined. The small cohort and short follow-up limited the study, so independent validation of the findings is needed. TRBV and TRBJ usage frequencies reportedly varied with metastasis status, involving two V genes at baseline and roughly 9 V and two J genes after SBRT. After SBRT, the number of unique TCR clones decreased (median around 10,000 before versus 6,500 to 7,500 after; Wilcoxon paired P=0.011). Post-SBRT Shannon entropy and its change from baseline were lower in patients who developed distant metastases; baseline Shannon entropy was not associated with metastases. All reported P values were unadjusted for multiple comparisons.

In this sample, this clonotype turned up a few times. It has no known antigen specificity. Just one base apart from a much larger clone, this may be a read error. Two rounds of multiplex PCR were performed to amplify the TCR beta CDR3 region from genomic DNA. The first PCR round used primers specific to each TRBV and TRBJ gene, with sequences filed in Chinese patent CN105087789A. The second PCR round used universal primers. The Roche High Pure PCR Template Preparation Kit was used to extract genomic DNA from frozen PBMCs. Libraries were sequenced paired-end with 151 bp reads on an Illumina HiSeq 3000. Concerning the study's data processing: CutAdapt was used to discard raw reads that did not contain the multiplex PCR primer sequences. PEAR was used to merge high-quality paired reads into contigs. By aligning each contig to reference sequences, MiXCR assigned the TRB V, D and J gene segments to that contig. CDR3 sequences were clustered by base quality and sequence similarity to remove sequencing errors. Shannon entropy normalized by the natural log of productive TCR sequence number was used as the measure of diversity. Clonality was computed as one minus the ratio of Shannon entropy to the natural log of the number of unique clonotypes. Progression-free survival cut-offs for repertoire metrics were chosen using the Youden index of ROC curves, with analyses run in R 3.5.3. Clones were called with MiXCR by TCRdb after fastp trimmed the public reads at Q25, and only in-frame beta chains were retained. Entries that share a CDR3 protein sequence are merged under the most common genes and DNA. The V and J calls were not made by the authors but by TCRdb's processing. This sample is represented by over 50,000 distinct CDR3 sequences; approximately 30% of them were singletons. About 8.3% of the sample lies in the top ten.

From cysteine to phenylalanine, the CDR3 is 13 amino acids long. Only CDR3 DNA remains: 39 bases, in frame from the first base. Sequences MNHNS (CDR1) and SASEGT (CDR2) are obtained from the germline V gene. No patient had a history of other malignancies or prior chemotherapy or radiotherapy, and all had node-negative disease on CT and PET/CT. At each of two time points, around 6 milliliters of peripheral venous blood were collected into EDTA tubes. PBMCs were isolated by Ficoll-Paque Plus density-gradient centrifugation. Immediately after collection, samples were stored at -80 degrees C until analysis.

This clonotype originated in a donor at least 50 years old with non-small cell lung cancer. In this chain, TRBV6-1 is recombined with TRBJ1-1, with 7 bases in between that match TRBD1. The sample in question was PBMCs, obtained before or after stereotactic body radiation therapy (not recorded which). DNA sequence: TGTGCCATCAGTCCCCAACAGGGGACTGAAGCTTTCTTT. This codes for CAISPQQGTEAFF.